The present entry profiles one TCR beta chain with its context. The specificity of this receptor is unknown. Per-base quality was not reported, and no clone a single base away is much larger than it. The donors were healthy, HIV-negative adults with no recently reported acute infections or vaccinations. Every donor was a Caucasian adult living in Nashville, Tennessee, USA. For unsorted samples, 90 million or so PBMCs were counted, and genomic DNA was extracted using the QIAamp DNA Blood Mini kit. After blood collection by leukapheresis, PBMCs were isolated using Ficoll-Histopaque density gradient centrifugation and then cryopreserved in the vapor phase of liquid nitrogen. The data were obtained in a study of shared clonotypes between healthy human individuals (dated by TCRdb to 2018 to 2021). A note on the overall study: The cohort comprised a couple of women and three men aged 18 to 49 years. Blood TCR repertoires of a handful of healthy adults were deeply sequenced to estimate repertoire size and the extent of clonotype sharing between individuals. Between about 0.8 and 8.9 billion PBMCs per donor were obtained by leukapheresis. Libraries were prepared and TCR repertoires were sequenced by different laboratories using diverse techniques, in order to increase sequencing depth and limit assay-specific biases. Study-wide findings and limitations: Based on pairwise subsampling, the degree of clonotype sharing among donors was expected to be affected by sequencing depth. Sampling was restricted to blood, and TCR repertoires in tissues likely differ from the TCR repertoires found in blood. Because the study included only a small number of donors, the genetic and exposure-history diversity represented was limited.

TCR CDR3 regions were amplified from genomic DNA by multiplex PCR using the deep immunoSEQ assay. Genomic DNA extracted from each cell subset was distributed evenly over all wells of several immunoSEQ 96-well plates, and each plate served as one replicate. For unsorted PBMC, approximately 300 ng of genomic DNA, equivalent to tens of thousands of T cell genomes, went into each replicate PCR. Genomic DNA from unsorted PBMC was sequenced over ten immunoSEQ deep assay plates. Purified libraries were measured with a Qubit 3.0 fluorometer, size-checked on a Bioanalyzer 2100, and measured again with the KAPA Library Quantification kit. Every immunoSEQ 96-well plate was sequenced on a separate single-read 150-cycle Illumina NextSeq 550 flow cell. On the study's bioinformatics: Because the immunoSEQ output included only junctional sequences and no quality scores, the filtering could not be the same as the filtering used for full-length reads. Sequences were annotated with PyIR, a Python wrapper for IgBLAST v1.9, using IMGT germline references to assign V/J genes and CDR3. Reads with weak V/J assignments (E-value above 1e-6), missing CDR3, stop codons, out-of-frame junctions, or ambiguous translated residues were removed. V3J clonotypes were defined by identical inferred V gene, J gene, and CDR3 amino acid sequence. Percentage overlap between repertoires was calculated by dividing the number of shared unique clonotypes by the size of the smaller repertoire. Repertoire richness was assessed with RTK rarefaction, the Chao1 estimator, and Recon v2.1 estimates of unobserved clonotypes. What TCRdb holds here is the immuneACCESS table cut down to in-frame rearrangements. Part of the clones is not present; checked against another copy, under half of the missing clones reflect an unresolved V gene, and the others are unexplained. V, J and clone size reflect that table, while D and trimming were determined from the DNA. This sample gives fewer than 500,000 clones in total; about 79% of them show up just once. The ten top clones hold roughly an eighth of the sample.

This TCR came from a woman in her thirties or forties in good health. Some clones in this sample may be carry-over from other donors' samples. Sequences were obtained from PBMCs.

The CDR3 protein sequence reads: CASSLGTADNEQFF. The nucleotides read TGTGCCAGCAGTTTAGGGACTGCTGACAATGAGCAGTTCTTC. This chain joins TRBV27 to TRBJ2-1; the best D guess is TRBD2, with 6 bases matching. The CDR3 holds 14 amino acids from the cysteine to the phenylalanine. Left in the record is the CDR3 DNA by itself, 42 bases read in frame from the first base. Trimming costs V 2 bases and J 5 bases, and their ends lie 10 bases apart. The germline V gene (reference sequence) gives CDR1 as MNHEY and CDR2 as SMNVEV.